One sample yielded the 22 T cell receptor beta chains listed below, sequenced in a study of OX40 agonist ivuxolimab in advanced cancers. TCRdb keeps only in-frame clones here, not all; method: immunoSEQ multiplex PCR. The data show 55,000 to 80,000 clones, with more than 85% seen just once and 0.62% held by the top ten. Sequencing used CD4+ or CD8+ T cells sorted from blood, obtained in a trial of the OX40 agonist ivuxolimab. The receptors come from an adult with an advanced solid tumor such as melanoma, head and neck, liver or kidney cancer.

CDR3 residues: CASSQAGAETQYF. In nucleotides, the CDR3 is TGTGCCAGCAGCCAAGCCGGTGCGGAGACCCAGTACTTC. The chain is built from TRBV14 and TRBJ2-5; no clear D gene. Per germline, CDR1 SGHDN and CDR2 FVKESK. Trimming shortened V by 1 base and J by 5 bases, and 8 bases separated the two germline ends. This CDR3 is built from 13 residues.

This chain links TRBV10-3 with TRBJ2-3; D unresolved. The CDR3 is made up of 12 amino acids. Germline V CDR1 and CDR2: ENHRY, SYGVKD. Trimming stripped 10 bases from V and 1 base from J, with 9 bases between. The CDR3 here is CASHGGTDTQYF. In DNA form, the CDR3 reads TGTGCCAGTCATGGGGGCACAGATACGCAGTATTTT.

This rearrangement joins TRBV19 to TRBJ2-6; D not certain. Between the trimmed V and J ends, which lost 5 bases and 2 bases, there was a span of 4 bases. Germline lookup yields CDR1 LNHDA and CDR2 SQIVND (reference sequence). This CDR3 comprises 13 residues. This CDR3 reads CASSWTGANVLTF. The CDR3 DNA is TGTGCCAGTAGTTGGACTGGGGCCAACGTCCTGACTTTC.

J is TRBJ2-2 and V is TRBV6-5; TRBD1 agrees at 8 bases. CDR3 length equals 13 residues. Per germline, CDR1 MNHEY and CDR2 SVGAGI. Trimming at V came to 6 bases and at J to 4 bases, leaving 1 base not matched to a gene. The CDR3 is CASRDRGTGELFF. The CDR3, as DNA: TGTGCCAGCAGAGACAGGGGCACCGGGGAGCTGTTTTTT.

The rearrangement joins TRBV11-3 to TRBJ2-7; D remains unclear. The CDR3 covers 14 residues. Germline loops: CDR1 SGHNT, CDR2 YENEEA. Trimming removed 3 bases from V and 0 bases from J, with 9 bases in between. The CDR3 DNA sequence: TGTGCCAGCAGCTTGGCGGTCTCCTCCTACGAGCAGTACTTC. Its protein product is CASSLAVSSYEQYF. Together with reference TRBV11-3 and TRBJ2-7, the CDR3 gives the full variable domain: EAGVVQSPRYKIIEKKQPVAFWCNPISGHNTLYWYLQNLGQGPELLIRYENEEAVDDSQLPKDRFSAERLKGVDSTLKIQPAELGDSAVYLCASSLAVSSYEQYFGPGTRLTVT.

The chain combines TRBV5-6 with TRBJ1-2; D is unclear. The V gene lost 0 bases and the J gene lost 2 bases, with 8 bases spanning the gap. The CDR3 runs to 14 residues. The V gene's germline CDR1 is SGHDT and CDR2 YYEEEE. This CDR3 is CASSLAGPNYGYTF. Written as DNA, the CDR3 is TGTGCCAGCAGCTTGGCGGGCCCAAACTATGGCTACACCTTC.

The V call is TRBV7-8, the J call TRBJ2-2; D is undetermined. Germline loops: CDR1 SGHVS, CDR2 FQNEAQ. CDR3 length: 12 residues. Trimming shortened V by 2 bases and J by 7 bases, and 5 bases separated the two germline ends. The CDR3 protein is CASSLKGGELFF. The DNA of the CDR3 is TGTGCCAGCAGCTTAAAAGGCGGGGAGCTGTTTTTT.

The gene calls are TRBV2 and TRBJ2-3; TRBD2 matches 12 bases. CDR1 and CDR2 (germline): SNHLY, FYNNEI. This CDR3 contains 15 residues. With V trimmed by 2 bases and J by 10 bases, 7 bases remained unmatched. The CDR3 protein is CASSEILAGGRAQYF. CDR3 nucleotide sequence: TGTGCCAGCAGTGAAATTCTAGCGGGGGGGCGTGCGCAGTATTTT.

This chain joins TRBV6-6 and TRBJ1-5, with D maybe TRBD1 (5 bases). Germline V gives CDR1 MNHNY, CDR2 SVGAGI (reference sequence). CDR3 length: 13 residues. The V gene lost 5 bases and the J gene lost 5 bases, with 10 bases spanning the gap. CDR3 region: CASSRQPDQPQHF. For the CDR3, the DNA is TGTGCCAGCAGTCGACAGCCCGATCAGCCCCAGCATTTT.

The chain has TRBV5-1 and TRBJ2-3, with 7 bases fitting TRBD2. The ends lost 1 base at V and 4 bases at J; junction bases unmatched: 9. CDR3 length: 16 residues. Per the germline V gene, CDR1 is SGHRS and CDR2 is YFSETQ. Written as DNA, the CDR3 is TGCGCCAGCAGCTTGCTTCGGGGGGATCGTTCAGATACGCAGTATTTT. Amino acid sequence: CASSLLRGDRSDTQYF.

V and J are TRBV5-5 and TRBJ2-3, with a possible D match to TRBD1 (5 bases). V was shortened by 0 bases and J by 0 bases, with 5 bases between the two germline ends. This CDR3 has 14 amino acids. Germline V gene lookup returns CDR1 SGHKS and CDR2 YYEKEE (reference sequence). CDR3 nucleotide sequence: TGTGCCAGCAGCTTGGCAGGGAGCACAGATACGCAGTATTTT. Protein: CASSLAGSTDTQYF.

This clone was counted once. The chain links TRBV5-4 to TRBJ1-6; 8 nucleotides line up with TRBD1. The CDR3 sequence is 15 residues long. Per germline, CDR1 SGHNT and CDR2 YYREEE (reference sequence). V trimming: 0 bases; J trimming: 6 bases; junction bases outside the gene matches: 2. This chain's CDR3 is CASSLGDRSNSPLHF. In DNA, the CDR3 is TGTGCCAGCAGCTTGGGGGACAGGAGTAATTCACCCCTCCACTTT.

The genes are TRBV6-5 and TRBJ1-5; the match to TRBD1 covers 9 bases. The V gene end was trimmed by 5 bases and the J gene end by 4 bases; junction bases not matched to a gene: 3. CDR3 length equals 14 residues. The germline V gene has CDR1 MNHEY and CDR2 SVGAGI. CDR3 nucleotide sequence: TGTGCCAGCAGTGACGGACAGGGGAATCAGCCCCAGCATTTT. Its protein is CASSDGQGNQPQHF.

The sample holds one count of this clone. The chain joins TRBV12-5 to TRBJ2-7; D gene ambiguous. Germline V gene sequence: CDR1 LGHNT, CDR2 FRNRAP. The CDR3 runs 15 residues. V was cut by 0 bases and J by 2 bases, with 11 bases left in between. CDR3 DNA: TGTGCTAGTGGTTTGGTACCGGCTAGACCCTACGAGCAGTACTTC. Translated, it gives CASGLVPARPYEQYF. Looking up the rest from reference TRBV12-5 and TRBJ2-7 gives the full variable domain: DARVTQTPRHKVTEMGQEVTMRCQPILGHNTVFWYRQTMMQGLELLAYFRNRAPLDDSGMPKDRFSAEMPDATLATLKIQPSEPRDSAVYFCASGLVPARPYEQYFGPGTRLTVT.

The chain has TRBV5-1 and TRBJ2-1; unclear D gene. The germline CDR1 and CDR2 sequences are SGHRS and YFSETQ. V was shortened by 2 bases and J by 5 bases, with 8 bases between the two germline ends. This CDR3 comprises 13 residues. The chain's CDR3 is CASSLNPNNEQFF. Written as DNA, the CDR3 is TGCGCCAGCAGCTTAAATCCCAACAATGAGCAGTTCTTC.

V gene TRBV19 combines with J gene TRBJ1-3; D gene unclear. CDR1 and CDR2 from the germline V gene are LNHDA and SQIVND (reference sequence). The CDR3 has 14 residues. The V end lost 6 bases, the J end lost 0 bases, and 9 bases lay between the germline ends. CDR3 in amino acids: CASSGQDSGNTIYF. For the CDR3, the DNA is TGTGCCAGTAGCGGGCAGGACTCTGGAAACACCATATATTTT.

V and J are TRBV13 and TRBJ2-3; 11 bases fit TRBD2. With V trimmed by 0 bases and J by 9 bases, 8 bases remained unmatched. CDR1 and CDR2 from the germline V gene are PRHDT and FYEKMQ (reference sequence). This CDR3 comprises 16 residues. CDR3 nucleotide sequence: TGTGCCAGCAGCTTAGGGACTAGCGGGGCCAGTGGGACGCAGTATTTT. Its protein product is CASSLGTSGASGTQYF. The full variable domain, rest sourced from reference TRBV13 and TRBJ2-3, is AAGVIQSPRHLIKEKRETATLKCYPIPRHDTVYWYQQGPGQDPQFLISFYEKMQSDKGSIPDRFSAQQFSDYHSELNMSSLELGDSALYFCASSLGTSGASGTQYFGPGTRLTVL.

The chain is built from TRBV11-1 and TRBJ2-3, with TRBD2 identical over 12 bases. This CDR3 is built from 16 residues. V shed 1 base and J 5 bases; nucleotides not matched to a gene: 4. Germline V gene data show CDR1 as SGHAT and CDR2 as FQDESV (reference sequence). CDR3 amino acids: CASSLDSSGRGDTQYF. The CDR3 coding sequence is TGTGCCAGCAGCTTAGATTCTAGCGGGAGGGGAGATACGCAGTATTTT.

V gene TRBV5-1 combines with J gene TRBJ1-2; perhaps TRBD1 as D (5 bases). The CDR3 extends over 15 amino acids. CDR1 SGHRS and CDR2 YFSETQ come from the germline V gene. Between the trimmed V and J ends, which lost 4 bases and 3 bases, there was a span of 16 bases. CDR3: CASSPSGGQDYGYTF. In DNA, the CDR3 is TGCGCCAGCAGCCCCTCCGGAGGACAAGACTATGGCTACACCTTC.

The V call is TRBV9, the J call TRBJ2-5, with 9 bases matching TRBD2. After removal of 0 bases from V and 5 bases from J, the junction contained 8 bases not matched to a gene. The CDR3 contains 16 residues. Germline lookup yields CDR1 SGDLS and CDR2 YYNGEE. The CDR3: CASSVGLRGGLETQYF. For the CDR3, the DNA is TGTGCCAGCAGCGTAGGATTGCGGGGGGGCCTTGAGACCCAGTACTTC.

The chain recombines TRBV6-5 with TRBJ2-7, with D perhaps TRBD1 or TRBD2 (6 bases each). The germline V gene has CDR1 MNHEY and CDR2 SVGAGI. This CDR3 comprises 11 residues. V lost 11 bases and J lost 2, with 10 bases in between. The CDR3 DNA reads as TGTGCCTCCCGGGGGCCCTACGAGCAGTACTTC. Translating gives CASRGPYEQYF.

In nucleotides, the CDR3 is TGTGCCAGCTCACCTAACAATGAGCAGTTCTTC. This sequence encodes CASSPNNEQFF. The chain combines TRBV18 with TRBJ2-1; no clear D gene. The CDR3 runs 11 residues. Deletions cut 3 bases from V and 5 bases from J, with 2 bases between. CDR1 KGHSH and CDR2 LQKENI come from the germline V gene.